This entry describes one T cell receptor (beta chain). The entry originates in a study of T cell responses to AZD1222 COVID-19 vaccine. Germline V gene data show CDR1 as MNHEY and CDR2 as SVGAGI. Between the trimmed V and J ends, which lost 2 bases and 8 bases, there was a span of 15 bases. This CDR3 comprises 15 residues. Some clones are missing from TCRdb's copy, which holds only in-frame ones; the method was immunoSEQ multiplex PCR. The repertoire holds 98,000 or so clones, with 70% to 85% as singletons. The rearrangement links TRBV6-5 to TRBJ2-2; possibly TRBD1 or TRBD2 for D (5 bases each). This sequence originates from an adult who received the AZD1222 COVID-19 vaccine. The source material was peripheral blood, sampled 28 days after the second AZD1222 dose. This CDR3 is CASSYGTTGTGELFF. CDR3 DNA: TGTGCCAGCAGTTACGGAACCACGGGGACGGGGGAGCTGTTTTTT.